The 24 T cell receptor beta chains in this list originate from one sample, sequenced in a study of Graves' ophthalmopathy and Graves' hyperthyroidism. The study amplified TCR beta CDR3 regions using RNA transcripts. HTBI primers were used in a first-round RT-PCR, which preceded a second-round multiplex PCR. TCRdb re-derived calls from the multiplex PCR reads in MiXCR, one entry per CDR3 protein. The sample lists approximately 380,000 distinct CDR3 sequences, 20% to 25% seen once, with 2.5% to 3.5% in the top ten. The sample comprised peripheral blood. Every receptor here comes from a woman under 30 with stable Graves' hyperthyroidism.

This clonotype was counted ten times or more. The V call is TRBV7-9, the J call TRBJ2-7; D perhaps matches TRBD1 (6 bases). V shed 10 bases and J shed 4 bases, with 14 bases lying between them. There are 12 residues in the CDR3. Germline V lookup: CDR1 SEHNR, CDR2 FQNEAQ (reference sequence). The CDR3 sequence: CATRGIRYEQYF. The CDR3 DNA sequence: TGTGCCACCAGGGGCATCAGGTACGAGCAGTACTTC. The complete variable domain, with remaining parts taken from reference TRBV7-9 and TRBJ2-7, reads DTGVSQNPRHKITKRGQNVTFRCDPISEHNRLYWYRQTLGQGPEFLTYFQNEAQLEKSRLLSDRFSAERPKGSFSTLEIQRTEQGDSAMYLCATRGIRYEQYFGPGTRLTVT.

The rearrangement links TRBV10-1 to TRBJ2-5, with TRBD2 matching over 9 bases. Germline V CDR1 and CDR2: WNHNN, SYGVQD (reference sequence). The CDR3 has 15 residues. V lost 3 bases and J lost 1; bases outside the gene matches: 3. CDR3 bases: TGCGCCAGCAGTGATGCTAGCGGGGTCCAAGAGACCCAGTACTTC. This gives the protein CASSDASGVQETQYF.

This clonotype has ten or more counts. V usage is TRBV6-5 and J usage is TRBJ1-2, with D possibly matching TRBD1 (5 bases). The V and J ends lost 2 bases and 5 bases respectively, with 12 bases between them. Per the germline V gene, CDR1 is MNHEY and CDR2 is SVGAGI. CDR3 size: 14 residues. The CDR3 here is CASSYGRDAYGYTF. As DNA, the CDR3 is TGTGCCAGCAGTTACGGGCGGGACGCTTATGGCTACACCTTC.

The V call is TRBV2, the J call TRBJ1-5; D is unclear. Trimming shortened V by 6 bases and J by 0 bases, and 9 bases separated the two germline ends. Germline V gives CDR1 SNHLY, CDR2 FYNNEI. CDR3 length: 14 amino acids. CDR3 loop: CASSGTHSNQPQHF. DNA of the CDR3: TGTGCCAGCAGCGGCACGCATAGCAATCAGCCCCAGCATTTT.

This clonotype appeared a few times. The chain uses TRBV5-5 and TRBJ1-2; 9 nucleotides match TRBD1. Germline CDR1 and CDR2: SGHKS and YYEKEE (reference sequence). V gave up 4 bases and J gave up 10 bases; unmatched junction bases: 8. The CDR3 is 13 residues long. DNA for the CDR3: TGTGCCAGCAGCGTACAGGGGGCGCGTGACTACACCTTC. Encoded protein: CASSVQGARDYTF.

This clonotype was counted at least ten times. The DNA for the CDR3 is TGTGCCAGCAGCTTAATGCGGGAGGGGGGACCCCTGAACACTGAAGCTTTCTTT. This codes for CASSLMREGGPLNTEAFF. V gene TRBV11-2 combines with J gene TRBJ1-1; possible D gene TRBD1, 6 bases. Germline-derived CDR1 and CDR2 are SGHAT and FQNNGV. The germline V and J ends were trimmed by 2 bases and 0 bases, with 19 bases remaining between them. There are 18 residues in the CDR3.

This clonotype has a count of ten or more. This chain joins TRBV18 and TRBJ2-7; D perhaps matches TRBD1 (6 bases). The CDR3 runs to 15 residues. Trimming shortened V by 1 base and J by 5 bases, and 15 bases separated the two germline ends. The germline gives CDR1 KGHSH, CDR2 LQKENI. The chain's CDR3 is CASSPQTGINDEQYF. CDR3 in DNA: TGTGCCAGCTCACCACAAACAGGGATCAACGACGAGCAGTACTTC.

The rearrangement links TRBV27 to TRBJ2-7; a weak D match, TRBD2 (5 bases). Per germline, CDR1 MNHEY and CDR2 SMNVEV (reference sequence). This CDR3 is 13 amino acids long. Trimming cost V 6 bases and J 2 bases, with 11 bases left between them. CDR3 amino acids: CASSPGFTYEQYF. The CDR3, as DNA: TGTGCCAGCAGCCCGGGGTTCACCTACGAGCAGTACTTC.

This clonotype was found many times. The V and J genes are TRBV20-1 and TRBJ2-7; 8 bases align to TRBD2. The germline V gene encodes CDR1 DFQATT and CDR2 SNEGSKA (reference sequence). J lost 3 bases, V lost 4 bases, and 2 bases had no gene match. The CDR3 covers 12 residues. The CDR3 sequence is CSAKSGGYEQYF. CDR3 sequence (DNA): TGCAGTGCTAAAAGCGGGGGCTACGAGCAGTACTTC.

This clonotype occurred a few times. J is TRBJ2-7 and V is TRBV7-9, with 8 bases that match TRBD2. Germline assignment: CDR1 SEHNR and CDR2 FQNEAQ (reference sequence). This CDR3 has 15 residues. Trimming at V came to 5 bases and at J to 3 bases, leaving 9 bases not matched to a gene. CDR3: CASSPAGGGGYEQYF. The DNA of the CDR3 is TGTGCCAGCAGCCCCGCGGGGGGCGGCGGCTACGAGCAGTACTTC.

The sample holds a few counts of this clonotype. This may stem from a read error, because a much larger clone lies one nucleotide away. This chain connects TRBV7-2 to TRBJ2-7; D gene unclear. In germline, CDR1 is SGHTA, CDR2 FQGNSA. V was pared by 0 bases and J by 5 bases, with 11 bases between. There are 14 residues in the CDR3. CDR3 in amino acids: CASSLARPVHEQYF. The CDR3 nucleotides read TGTGCCAGCAGCTTAGCGCGCCCCGTGCACGAGCAGTACTTC.

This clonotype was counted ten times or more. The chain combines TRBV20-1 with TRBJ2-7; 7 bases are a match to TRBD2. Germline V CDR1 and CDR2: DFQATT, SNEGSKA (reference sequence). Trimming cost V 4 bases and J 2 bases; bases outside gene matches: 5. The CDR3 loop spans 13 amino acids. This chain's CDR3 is CSAILAGAYEQYF. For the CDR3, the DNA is TGCAGTGCTATCTTAGCGGGCGCCTACGAGCAGTACTTC.

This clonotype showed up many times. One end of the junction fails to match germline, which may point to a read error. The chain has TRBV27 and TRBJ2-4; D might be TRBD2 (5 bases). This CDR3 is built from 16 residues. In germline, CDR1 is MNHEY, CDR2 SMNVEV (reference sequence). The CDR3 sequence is CASRPRRTLAKNIKYF. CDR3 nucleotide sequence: TGTGCCAGCAGGCCCAGGAGGACCCTAGCCAAAAACATTAAGTACTTC.

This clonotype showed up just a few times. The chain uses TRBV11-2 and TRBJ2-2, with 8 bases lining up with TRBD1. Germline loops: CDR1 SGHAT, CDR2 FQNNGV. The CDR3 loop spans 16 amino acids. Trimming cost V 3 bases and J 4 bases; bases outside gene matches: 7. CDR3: CASSFFRGRGTGELFF. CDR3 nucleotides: TGTGCCAGCAGCTTTTTCAGGGGGCGAGGCACCGGGGAGCTGTTTTTT.

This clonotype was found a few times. The chain's CDR3 is CASSSPTTGELFF. The CDR3 DNA sequence: TGTGCCAGCAGCTCTCCTACCACCGGGGAGCTGTTTTTT. This chain joins TRBV11-2 and TRBJ2-2; D uncertain. Germline loops: CDR1 SGHAT, CDR2 FQNNGV. The CDR3 contains 13 residues. The germline V and J ends were trimmed by 4 bases and 4 bases, with 7 bases remaining between them.

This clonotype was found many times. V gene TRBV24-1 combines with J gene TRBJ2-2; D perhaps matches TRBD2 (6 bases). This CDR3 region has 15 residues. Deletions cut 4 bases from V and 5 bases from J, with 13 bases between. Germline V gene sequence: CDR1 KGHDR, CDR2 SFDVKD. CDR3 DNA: TGTGCCACCAGTGACGCGCCGGGAGCAACCGGGGAGCTGTTTTTT. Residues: CATSDAPGATGELFF.

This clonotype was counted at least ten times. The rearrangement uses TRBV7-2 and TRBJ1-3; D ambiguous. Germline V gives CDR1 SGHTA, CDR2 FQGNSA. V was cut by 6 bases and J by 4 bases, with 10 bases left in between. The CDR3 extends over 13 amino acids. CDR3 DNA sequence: TGTGCCAGCAGGCTAAAAAGAGGAAACACCATATATTTT. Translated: CASRLKRGNTIYF. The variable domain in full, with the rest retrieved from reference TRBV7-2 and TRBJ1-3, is GAGVSQSPSNKVTEKGKDVELRCDPISGHTALYWYRQSLGQGLEFLIYFQGNSAPDKSGLPSDRFSAERTGGSVSTLTIQRTQQEDSAVYLCASRLKRGNTIYFGEGSWLTVV.

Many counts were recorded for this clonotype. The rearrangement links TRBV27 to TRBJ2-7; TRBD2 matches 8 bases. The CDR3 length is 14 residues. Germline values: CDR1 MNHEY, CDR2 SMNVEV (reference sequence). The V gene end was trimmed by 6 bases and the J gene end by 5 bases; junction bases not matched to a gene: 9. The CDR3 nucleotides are TGTGCCAGCAGAAGCCGGGAGGGCCTCGACGAGCAGTACTTC. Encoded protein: CASRSREGLDEQYF.

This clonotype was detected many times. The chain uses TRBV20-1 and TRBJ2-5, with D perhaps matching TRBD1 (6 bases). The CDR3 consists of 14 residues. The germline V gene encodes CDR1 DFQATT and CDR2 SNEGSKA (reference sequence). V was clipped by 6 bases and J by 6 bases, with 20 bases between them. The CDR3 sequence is CSAEVNRVEQTQYF. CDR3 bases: TGCAGTGCCGAAGTCAACAGGGTGGAACAGACCCAGTACTTC.

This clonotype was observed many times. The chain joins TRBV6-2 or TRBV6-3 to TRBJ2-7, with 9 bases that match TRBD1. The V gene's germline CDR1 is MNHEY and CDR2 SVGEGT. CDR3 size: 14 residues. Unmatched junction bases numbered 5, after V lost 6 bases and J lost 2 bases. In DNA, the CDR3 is TGTGCCAGCAGCTCCGGGACAGGGACCTACGAGCAGTACTTC. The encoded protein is CASSSGTGTYEQYF.

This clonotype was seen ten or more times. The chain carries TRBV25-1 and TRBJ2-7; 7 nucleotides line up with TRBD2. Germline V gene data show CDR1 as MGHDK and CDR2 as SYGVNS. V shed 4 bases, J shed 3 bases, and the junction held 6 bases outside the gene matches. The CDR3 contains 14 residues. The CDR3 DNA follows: TGTGCCAGCAGTGGAGCGGGGACCCTCTACGAGCAGTACTTC. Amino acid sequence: CASSGAGTLYEQYF.

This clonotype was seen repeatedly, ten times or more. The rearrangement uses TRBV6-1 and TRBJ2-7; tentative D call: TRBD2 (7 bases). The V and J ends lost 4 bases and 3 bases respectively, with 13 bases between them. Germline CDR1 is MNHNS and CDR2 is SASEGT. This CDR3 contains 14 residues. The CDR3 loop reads CASSARGGVYEQYF. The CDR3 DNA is TGTGCCAGCAGTGCAAGGGGGGGGGTCTACGAGCAGTACTTC.

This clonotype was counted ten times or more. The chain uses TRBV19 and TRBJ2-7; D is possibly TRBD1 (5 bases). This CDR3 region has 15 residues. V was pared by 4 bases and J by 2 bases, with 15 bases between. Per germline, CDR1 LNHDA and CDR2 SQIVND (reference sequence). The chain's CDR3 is CASSKGPRQTYEQYF. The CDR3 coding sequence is TGTGCCAGTAGTAAGGGGCCACGACAGACCTACGAGCAGTACTTC. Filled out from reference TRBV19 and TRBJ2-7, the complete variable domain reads DGGITQSPKYLFRKEGQNVTLSCEQNLNHDAMYWYRQDPGQGLRLIYYSQIVNDFQKGDIAEGYSVSREKKESFPLTVTSAQKNPTAFYLCASSKGPRQTYEQYFGPGTRLTVT.

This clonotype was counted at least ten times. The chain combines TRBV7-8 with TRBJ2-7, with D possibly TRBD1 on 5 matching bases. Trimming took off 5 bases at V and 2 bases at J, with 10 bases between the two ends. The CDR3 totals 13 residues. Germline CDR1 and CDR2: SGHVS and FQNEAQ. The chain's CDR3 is CASSVQATYEQYF. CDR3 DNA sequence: TGTGCCAGCAGCGTACAGGCCACCTACGAGCAGTACTTC.